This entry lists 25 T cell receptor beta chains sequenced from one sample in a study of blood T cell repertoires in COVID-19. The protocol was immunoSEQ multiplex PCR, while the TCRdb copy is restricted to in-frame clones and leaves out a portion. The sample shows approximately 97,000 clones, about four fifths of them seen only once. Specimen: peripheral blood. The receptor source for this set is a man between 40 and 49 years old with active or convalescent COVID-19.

The DNA of the CDR3 is TGCGCCAGCAGCTATTCCTCACAGGGGGAAAACGAGCAGTACTTC. As protein: CASSYSSQGENEQYF. The chain employs TRBV4-1 and TRBJ2-7; 8 bases align to TRBD1. The CDR3 runs 15 residues. V lost 5 bases and J lost 5; bases outside the gene matches: 11. Looked up from germline, CDR1 is MGHRA and CDR2 is YSYEKL.

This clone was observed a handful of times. The CDR3 here is CATSGIGGKISYEQYF. In nucleotides, the CDR3 is TGTGCCACCAGTGGTATAGGAGGGAAAATCTCCTACGAGCAGTACTTC. The gene calls are TRBV24-1 and TRBJ2-7; the D gene is possibly TRBD2 (6 bases). V gave up 5 bases and J gave up 0 bases, with 16 bases separating them. CDR1 and CDR2 from the germline V gene are KGHDR and SFDVKD. There are 16 residues in the CDR3.

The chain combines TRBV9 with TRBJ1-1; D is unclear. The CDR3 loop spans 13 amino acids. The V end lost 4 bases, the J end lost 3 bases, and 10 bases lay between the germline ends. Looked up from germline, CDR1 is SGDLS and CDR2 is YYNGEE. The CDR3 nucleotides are TGTGCCAGCAGCCCCCGAGTGGACACTGAAGCTTTCTTT. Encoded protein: CASSPRVDTEAFF.

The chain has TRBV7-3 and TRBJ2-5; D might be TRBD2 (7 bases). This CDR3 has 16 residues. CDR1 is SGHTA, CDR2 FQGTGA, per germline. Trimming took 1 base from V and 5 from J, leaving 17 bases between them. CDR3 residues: CASSLSTGRARETQYF. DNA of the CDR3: TGTGCCAGCAGCTTAAGTACAGGGAGGGCAAGGGAGACCCAGTACTTC.

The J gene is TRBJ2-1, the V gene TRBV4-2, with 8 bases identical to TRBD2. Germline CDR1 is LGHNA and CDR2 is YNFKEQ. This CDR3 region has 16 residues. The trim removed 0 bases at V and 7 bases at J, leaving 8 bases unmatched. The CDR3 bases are TGTGCCAGCAGCCAAGATAGGACGGGGGGGCCAAATGAGCAGTTCTTC. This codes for CASSQDRTGGPNEQFF.

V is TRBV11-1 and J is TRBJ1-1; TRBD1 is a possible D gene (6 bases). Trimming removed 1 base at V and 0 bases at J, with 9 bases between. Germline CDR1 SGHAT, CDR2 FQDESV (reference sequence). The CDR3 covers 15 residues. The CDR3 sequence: CASSLDSGVNTEAFF. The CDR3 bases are TGTGCCAGCAGCTTAGATTCAGGGGTGAACACTGAAGCTTTCTTT.

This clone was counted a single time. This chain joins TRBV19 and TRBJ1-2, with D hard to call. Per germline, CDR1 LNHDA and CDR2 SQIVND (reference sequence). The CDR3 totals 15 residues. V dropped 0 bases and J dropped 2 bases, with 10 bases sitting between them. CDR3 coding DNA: TGTGCCAGTAGTATAGATCTGGGCGGGAACTATGGCTACACCTTC. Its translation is CASSIDLGGNYGYTF. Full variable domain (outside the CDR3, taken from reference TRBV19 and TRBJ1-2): DGGITQSPKYLFRKEGQNVTLSCEQNLNHDAMYWYRQDPGQGLRLIYYSQIVNDFQKGDIAEGYSVSREKKESFPLTVTSAQKNPTAFYLCASSIDLGGNYGYTFGSGTRLTVV.

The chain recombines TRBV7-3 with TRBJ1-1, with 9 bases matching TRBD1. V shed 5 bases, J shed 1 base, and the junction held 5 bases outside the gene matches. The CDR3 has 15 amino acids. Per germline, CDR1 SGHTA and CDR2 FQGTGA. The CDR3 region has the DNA TGTGCCAGCAGCATTCCGGGACAGGGGAACACTGAAGCTTTCTTT. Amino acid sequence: CASSIPGQGNTEAFF.

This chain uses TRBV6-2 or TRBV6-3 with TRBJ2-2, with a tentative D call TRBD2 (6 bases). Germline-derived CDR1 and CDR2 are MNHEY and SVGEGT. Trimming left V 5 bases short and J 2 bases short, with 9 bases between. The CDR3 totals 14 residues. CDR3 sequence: CASSDGTNTGELFF. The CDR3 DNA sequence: TGTGCCAGCAGTGACGGGACTAACACCGGGGAGCTGTTTTTT.

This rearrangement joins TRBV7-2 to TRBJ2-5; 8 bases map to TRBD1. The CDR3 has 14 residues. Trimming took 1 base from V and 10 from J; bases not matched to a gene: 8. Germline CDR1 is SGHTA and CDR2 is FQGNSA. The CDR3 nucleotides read TGTGCCAGCAGCTTAGGGACCGGGACAGGTATCCAGTACTTC. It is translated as CASSLGTGTGIQYF.

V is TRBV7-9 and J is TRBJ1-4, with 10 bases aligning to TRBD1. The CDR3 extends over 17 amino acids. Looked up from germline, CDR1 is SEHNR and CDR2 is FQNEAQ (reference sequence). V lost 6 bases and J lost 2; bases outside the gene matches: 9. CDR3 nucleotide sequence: TGTGCCAGCAGTTTTATGACAGGGGGCTTTACTAATGAAAAACTGTTTTTT. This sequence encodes CASSFMTGGFTNEKLFF.

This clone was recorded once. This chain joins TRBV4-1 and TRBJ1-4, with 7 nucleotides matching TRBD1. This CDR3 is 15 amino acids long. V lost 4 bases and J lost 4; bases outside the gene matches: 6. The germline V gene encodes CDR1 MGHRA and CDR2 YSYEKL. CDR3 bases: TGCGCCAGCAGCCTCACAGGGGCCATTAATGAAAAACTGTTTTTT. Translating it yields CASSLTGAINEKLFF.

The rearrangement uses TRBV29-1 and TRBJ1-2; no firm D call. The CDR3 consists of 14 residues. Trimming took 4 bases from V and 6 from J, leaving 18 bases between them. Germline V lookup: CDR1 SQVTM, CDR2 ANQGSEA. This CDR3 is CSVVLESGNDGYTF. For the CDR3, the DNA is TGCAGCGTTGTATTGGAATCCGGGAACGATGGCTACACCTTC.

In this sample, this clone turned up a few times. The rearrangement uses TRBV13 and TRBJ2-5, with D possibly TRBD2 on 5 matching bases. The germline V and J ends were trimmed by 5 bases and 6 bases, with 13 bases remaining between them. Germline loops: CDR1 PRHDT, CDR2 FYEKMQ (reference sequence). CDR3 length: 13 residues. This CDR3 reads CASSPSFMKTQYF. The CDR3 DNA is TGTGCCAGCAGCCCTAGCTTCATGAAGACCCAGTACTTC.

CDR3 DNA: TGTGCCAGCAGCGCCGACAGGGGTAGCTACGAGCAGTACTTC. Amino acids: CASSADRGSYEQYF. The rearrangement uses TRBV9 and TRBJ2-7; 8 positions match TRBD1. V was clipped by 3 bases and J by 3 bases; unmatched bases: 5. CDR1 is SGDLS and CDR2 is YYNGEE in the germline V gene. This CDR3 region has 14 residues.

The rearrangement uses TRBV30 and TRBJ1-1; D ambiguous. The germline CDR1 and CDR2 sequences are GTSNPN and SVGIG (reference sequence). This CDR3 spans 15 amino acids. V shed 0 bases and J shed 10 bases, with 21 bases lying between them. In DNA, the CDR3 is TGTGCCTGGAGTGTAACTACCACACGCCCACCTAGAGCTTTCTTT. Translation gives CAWSVTTTRPPRAFF.

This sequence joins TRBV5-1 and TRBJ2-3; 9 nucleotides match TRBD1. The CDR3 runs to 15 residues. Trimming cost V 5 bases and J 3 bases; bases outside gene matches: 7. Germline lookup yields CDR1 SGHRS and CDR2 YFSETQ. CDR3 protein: CASRAGTGWTDTQYF. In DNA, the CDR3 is TGCGCCAGCAGGGCCGGGACAGGGTGGACAGATACGCAGTATTTT.

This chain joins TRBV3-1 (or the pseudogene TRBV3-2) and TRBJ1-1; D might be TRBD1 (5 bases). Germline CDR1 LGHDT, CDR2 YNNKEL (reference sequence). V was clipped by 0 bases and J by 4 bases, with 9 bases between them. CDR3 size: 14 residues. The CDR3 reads CASSQEGGVTEAFF. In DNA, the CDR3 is TGTGCCAGCAGCCAAGAAGGAGGGGTCACTGAAGCTTTCTTT.

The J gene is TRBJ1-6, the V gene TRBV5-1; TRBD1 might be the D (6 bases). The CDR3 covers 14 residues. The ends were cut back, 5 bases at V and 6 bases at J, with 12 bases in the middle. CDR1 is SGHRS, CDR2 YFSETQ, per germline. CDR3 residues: CASSQGGGNSPLHF. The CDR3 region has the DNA TGCGCCAGCAGTCAGGGAGGGGGTAATTCACCCCTCCACTTT.

The CDR3: CASSFGGFPGANVLTF. DNA for the CDR3: TGTGCCAGCAGCTTTGGGGGCTTCCCTGGGGCCAACGTCCTGACTTTC. The chain combines TRBV5-4 with TRBJ2-6, with D maybe TRBD1 (6 bases). The CDR3 is made up of 16 amino acids. Germline CDR1 SGHNT, CDR2 YYREEE (reference sequence). V was shortened by 2 bases and J by 2 bases, with 11 bases between the two germline ends.

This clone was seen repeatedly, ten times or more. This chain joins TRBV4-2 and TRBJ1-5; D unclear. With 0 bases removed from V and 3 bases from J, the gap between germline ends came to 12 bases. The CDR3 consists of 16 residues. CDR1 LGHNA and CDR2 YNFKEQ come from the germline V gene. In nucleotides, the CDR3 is TGTGCCAGCAGCCAAGAGTACGGGTCCCTCAATCAGCCCCAGCATTTT. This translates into CASSQEYGSLNQPQHF.

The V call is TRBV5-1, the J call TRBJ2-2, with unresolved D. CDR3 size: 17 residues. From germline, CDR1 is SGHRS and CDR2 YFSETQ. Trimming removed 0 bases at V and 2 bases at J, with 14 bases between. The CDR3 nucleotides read TGCGCCAGCAGCTTGGGTGAGGAGATGCCCAACACCGGGGAGCTGTTTTTT. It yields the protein CASSLGEEMPNTGELFF. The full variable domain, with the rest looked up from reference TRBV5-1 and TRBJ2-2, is KAGVTQTPRYLIKTRGQQVTLSCSPISGHRSVSWYQQTPGQGLQFLFEYFSETQRNKGNFPGRFSGRQFSNSRSEMNVSTLELGDSALYLCASSLGEEMPNTGELFFGEGSRLTVL.

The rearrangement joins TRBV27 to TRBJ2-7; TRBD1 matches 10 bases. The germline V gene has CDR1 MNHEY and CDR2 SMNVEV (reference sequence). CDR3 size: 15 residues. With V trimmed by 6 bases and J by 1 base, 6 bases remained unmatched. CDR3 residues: CASSRQGQGSYEQYF. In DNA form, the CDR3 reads TGTGCCAGCAGCCGGCAGGGACAGGGGTCCTACGAGCAGTACTTC.

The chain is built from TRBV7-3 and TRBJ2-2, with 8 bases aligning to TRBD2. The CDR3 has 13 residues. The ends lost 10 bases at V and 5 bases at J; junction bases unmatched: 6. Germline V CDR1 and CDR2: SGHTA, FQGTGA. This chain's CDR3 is CATSRGGTGELFF. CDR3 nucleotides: TGTGCCACCTCCCGGGGGGGTACCGGGGAGCTGTTTTTT.

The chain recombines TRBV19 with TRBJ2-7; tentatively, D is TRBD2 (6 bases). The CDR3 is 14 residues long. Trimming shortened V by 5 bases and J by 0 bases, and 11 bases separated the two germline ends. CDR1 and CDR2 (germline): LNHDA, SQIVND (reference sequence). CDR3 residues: CASSPGRSSYEQYF. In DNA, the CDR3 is TGTGCCAGTAGTCCAGGGAGGAGCTCCTACGAGCAGTACTTC.